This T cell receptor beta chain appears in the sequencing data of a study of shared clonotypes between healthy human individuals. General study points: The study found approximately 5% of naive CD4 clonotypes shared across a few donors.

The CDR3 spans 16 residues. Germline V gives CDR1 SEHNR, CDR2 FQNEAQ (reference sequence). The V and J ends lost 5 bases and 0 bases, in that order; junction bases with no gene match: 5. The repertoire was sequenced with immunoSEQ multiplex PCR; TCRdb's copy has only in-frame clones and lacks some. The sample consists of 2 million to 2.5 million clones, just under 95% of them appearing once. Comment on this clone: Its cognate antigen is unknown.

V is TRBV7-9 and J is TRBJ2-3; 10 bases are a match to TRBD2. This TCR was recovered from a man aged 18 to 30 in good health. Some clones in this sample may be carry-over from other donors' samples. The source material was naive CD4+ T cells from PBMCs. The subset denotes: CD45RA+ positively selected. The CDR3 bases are TGTGCCAGCAGCCCGGGACTAGCGCAAAGCACAGATACGCAGTATTTT. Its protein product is CASSPGLAQSTDTQYF.